The 5 T cell receptor beta chains in this list originate from one sample, sequenced in a study of CD8 T cells in Susac syndrome. Random hexamers were used to reverse transcribe an amount of roughly 0.45 to 1 ug RNA. In TCRdb, the immunoSEQ multiplex PCR reads were re-called with MiXCR into one record per CDR3 protein. The table has over 300,000 distinct CDR3 sequences, 90% to 95% seen once. Sequencing input: CD4+ T cells from PBMCs. The origin of the receptors is a human donor with multiple sclerosis.

The chain uses TRBV7-3 and TRBJ2-2, with D perhaps matching TRBD2 (6 bases). The CDR3 spans 14 residues. V was pared by 6 bases and J by 1 base, with 9 bases between. Germline V CDR1 and CDR2: SGHTA, FQGTGA. This CDR3 reads CASREGMNTGELFF. The CDR3 DNA reads as TGTGCCAGCAGGGAGGGCATGAACACCGGGGAGCTGTTTTTT.

The rearrangement uses TRBV7-3 and TRBJ2-2; 8 bases fit TRBD1. This CDR3 spans 14 amino acids. The junction had 1 base not matched to a gene; V was cut back by 1 base and J by 6 bases. CDR1 is SGHTA, CDR2 FQGTGA, per germline. CDR3 nucleotide sequence: TGTGCCAGCAGCTTAATACAGGGGGCCGGGGAGCTGTTTTTT. This translates into CASSLIQGAGELFF. Filled out from reference TRBV7-3 and TRBJ2-2, the complete variable domain reads GAGVSQTPSNKVTEKGKYVELRCDPISGHTALYWYRQSLGQGPEFLIYFQGTGAADDSGLPNDRFFAVRPEGSVSTLKIQRTERGDSAVYLCASSLIQGAGELFFGEGSRLTVL.

V is TRBV2 and J is TRBJ1-6, with 8 bases aligning to TRBD1. CDR1 and CDR2 (germline): SNHLY, FYNNEI. The CDR3 is made up of 15 amino acids. The V segment lost 6 bases and the J segment 5 bases; nucleotides outside the gene matches: 6. The CDR3 loop is CASRGQGNHNSPLHF. For the CDR3, the DNA is TGTGCCAGCAGAGGACAGGGTAACCATAATTCACCCCTCCACTTT.

The chain links TRBV29-1 to TRBJ2-1, with 7 bases identical to TRBD2. Germline values: CDR1 SQVTM, CDR2 ANQGSEA. The J segment lost 0 bases and the V segment lost 6 bases, leaving 5 bases of the junction unmatched. The length of the CDR3 is 14 residues. CDR3 bases: TGCAGCGTCCTGGGCGGGAGCTCCTACAATGAGCAGTTCTTC. This gives the protein CSVLGGSSYNEQFF.

The V and J genes are TRBV14 and TRBJ1-1; D is ambiguous. The CDR3 runs 13 residues. Deletions cut 5 bases from V and 3 bases from J, with 10 bases between. Germline loops: CDR1 SGHDN, CDR2 FVKESK. CDR3: CASSYDPDTEAFF. Written as DNA, the CDR3 is TGTGCCAGCAGCTACGACCCGGACACTGAAGCTTTCTTT.